This T cell receptor beta chain was found in a study of shared clonotypes between healthy human individuals. Worth noting for this clone: Its antigen is unknown.

TCRdb keeps only in-frame clones here, not all; method: immunoSEQ multiplex PCR. The sample yields approximately 2.5 million clones, approximately 93% seen once. Study results and caveats: Sequencing depth was a factor that was expected to affect clonotype sharing among donors.

V dropped 3 bases and J dropped 7 bases, with 10 bases sitting between them. This CDR3 spans 14 amino acids. The germline V gene has CDR1 SGHAT and CDR2 FQNNGV. This chain joins TRBV11-2 and TRBJ1-6; unclear D gene. This TCR was recovered from a man between 18 and 35 years old in good health. Some clones in this sample may be carry-over from other donors' samples. Specimen: naive CD4+ T cells from PBMCs. Subset: CD45RA+ positively selected. The CDR3 region has the DNA TGTGCCAGCAGCTTTAGTGGGTGGAATTCACCCCTCCACTTT. This encodes CASSFSGWNSPLHF.